These T cell receptor beta chains were read from a single sample in a study of T-cell memory formation after mild COVID-19. TCRdb ran MiXCR on the 5' RACE reads and lists one entry per CDR3 protein. The top ten clones hold approximately 22% of a sample with 300,000 to 350,000 distinct CDR3 sequences, roughly an eighth of them seen once. Material: PBMCs or a T cell subset sorted from them (not recorded which). The origin of the receptors is a young man who had mild COVID-19 (a few samples of this study predate the infection). Cell type and time point are not known. The CDR3 runs from the conserved cysteine through the conserved F or W. The D gene is left open where the match is weak. Not all rows give a size; the values are once, few, many and, for expanded clones, a class.

-,-,TRBV5-1,TRBJ2-3,CASSNLGRDTDTQYF,TGCGCCAGCAGCAACCTGGGGCGGGACACAGATACGCAGTATTTT
-,TRBD1,TRBV27,TRBJ1-1,CASSLSRTGGNTEAFF,TGTGCCAGCAGTTTATCTCGGACAGGGGGAAACACTGAAGCTTTCTTT
-,-,TRBV20-1,TRBJ2-3,CSAGQRQYSTDTQYF,TGCAGTGCTGGACAGAGGCAGTATAGCACAGATACGCAGTATTTT
few,TRBD1,TRBV7-2,TRBJ1-2,CASSLDRQGYGYTF,TGTGCCAGCAGCTTAGACAGACAGGGATATGGCTACACCTTC
-,-,TRBV20-1,TRBJ2-3,CSASLEGTQYF,TGCAGTGCTAGCCTAGAGGGTACGCAGTATTTT
few,-,TRBV9,TRBJ1-3,CASSAFYSGNTIYF,TGTGCCAGCAGCGCCTTCTACAGCGGAAACACCATATATTTT
-,-,TRBV3-1,TRBJ2-3,CASSRLGGADTQYF,TGTGCCAGCAGCCGGCTCGGGGGTGCAGATACGCAGTATTTT
-,-,TRBV7-9,TRBJ1-5,CASSPSGPSNQPQHF,TGTGCCAGCAGCCCTTCGGGGCCTAGCAATCAGCCCCAGCATTTT
-,-,TRBV9,TRBJ2-3,CASSVGSVTTDTQYF,TGTGCCAGCAGCGTAGGGTCGGTTACAACAGATACGCAGTATTTT
few,-,TRBV5-1,TRBJ1-1,CASSLEGIRGTEAFF,TGCGCCAGCAGCTTGGAAGGGATTAGAGGCACTGAAGCTTTCTTT
once,-,TRBV6-6,TRBJ2-1,CASTLWGTGNEQFF,TGTGCCAGCACCCTCTGGGGTACGGGCAATGAGCAGTTCTTC
few,-,TRBV15,TRBJ2-5,CATSRELYQETQYF,TGTGCCACCAGCAGAGAGTTGTACCAAGAGACCCAGTACTTC
few,TRBD1,TRBV20-1,TRBJ2-5,CSAREGTGGETQYF,TGCAGTGCTAGGGAAGGGACAGGTGGAGAGACCCAGTACTTC
-,TRBD2,TRBV7-9,TRBJ2-5,CASRLAGGRETQYF,TGTGCCAGCAGACTAGCGGGGGGGCGCGAGACCCAGTACTTC
few,TRBD1,TRBV6-2/TRBV6-3,TRBJ2-2,CATHKPGQGAFTGELFF,TGTGCCACCCACAAGCCGGGACAGGGGGCTTTCACCGGGGAGCTGTTTTTT
many,-,TRBV5-1,TRBJ2-5,CASNDAGGETQYF,TGCGCCAGCAACGATGCCGGGGGAGAGACCCAGTACTTC
few,-,TRBV20-1,TRBJ1-4,CSARDAGATNEKLFF,TGCAGTGCGCGGGATGCAGGGGCAACTAATGAAAAACTGTTTTTT
few,-,TRBV7-9,TRBJ2-7,CASTPMDSYEQYF,TGTGCCAGCACCCCGATGGATTCCTACGAGCAGTACTTC
few,TRBD1,TRBV5-1,TRBJ1-1,CASSNRDRGNTEAFF,TGCGCCAGCAGCAACAGGGACAGGGGGAACACTGAAGCTTTCTTT
-,TRBD1,TRBV5-6,TRBJ2-3,CASSSGQERDTQYF,TGTGCCAGCAGCTCGGGACAGGAACGCGATACGCAGTATTTT
-,TRBD1,TRBV20-1,TRBJ1-1,CSARGRQGVFTEAFF,TGCAGTGCTAGAGGAAGACAGGGGGTTTTCACTGAAGCTTTCTTT
once,-,TRBV5-5,TRBJ1-2,CASSPRVGRYGYTF,TGTGCAAGCAGCCCCCGGGTCGGGCGCTATGGCTACACCTTC
few,-,TRBV12-3/TRBV12-4,TRBJ1-4,CASENGRDTNEKLFF,TGTGCCAGCGAAAATGGCCGGGACACTAATGAAAAACTGTTTTTT
few,-,TRBV6-2/TRBV6-3,TRBJ2-1,CASSPGFNEQFF,TGTGCCAGCAGTCCCGGATTCAATGAGCAGTTCTTC
few,-,TRBV6-5,TRBJ2-3,CASSSGRHTDTQYF,TGTGCCAGCAGTAGTGGTCGACACACAGATACGCAGTATTTT
few,-,TRBV5-1,TRBJ2-3,CASSLVGGQGFTDTQYF,TGCGCCAGCAGCTTGGTAGGCGGACAAGGTTTTACAGATACGCAGTATTTT
-,-,TRBV27,TRBJ2-5,CASSAGRAETQYF,TGTGCCAGCAGTGCCGGACGAGCAGAGACCCAGTACTTC
few,TRBD1,TRBV6-2/TRBV6-3,TRBJ2-1,CASREQPWTATGYNEQFF,TGTGCCAGCAGAGAACAACCCTGGACGGCGACAGGGTACAATGAGCAGTTCTTC
-,-,TRBV6-1,TRBJ2-3,CASIGVLGATDTQYF,TGTGCCAGCATCGGGGTGTTAGGTGCGACAGATACGCAGTATTTT
-,TRBD2,TRBV7-9,TRBJ2-5,CASSSLGLAEETQYF,TGTGCCAGCAGCTCTCTCGGACTAGCGGAAGAGACCCAGTACTTC
-,-,TRBV10-2,TRBJ2-7,CATQGNEQYF,TGCGCCACGCAGGGGAACGAGCAGTACTTC
-,-,TRBV7-2,TRBJ2-5,CASSSPPAGTQYF,TGTGCCAGCAGCTCCCCCCCTGCGGGGACCCAGTACTTC
few,TRBD1,TRBV10-3,TRBJ1-2,CATHRGAGSGYTF,TGTGCCACTCACAGGGGTGCAGGGTCCGGCTACACCTTC
-,-,TRBV12-5,TRBJ2-1,CASGTGTWDNEQFF,TGTGCTAGTGGAACCGGGACTTGGGACAATGAGCAGTTCTTC
-,TRBD1,TRBV5-1,TRBJ1-4,CASSSGTGEDEKLFF,TGCGCCAGCAGCTCGGGGACAGGGGAGGATGAAAAACTGTTTTTT
-,-,TRBV5-1,TRBJ2-5,CASSPRPGQETQYF,TGCGCCAGCAGCCCCCGCCCGGGGCAAGAGACCCAGTACTTC
-,-,TRBV6-5,TRBJ2-5,CASSPQGFRDPQYF,TGTGCCAGCAGTCCTCAGGGATTTAGAGACCCCCAGTACTTC
-,-,TRBV4-1,TRBJ1-5,CASSHLPYDGGHNQPQHF,TGCGCCAGCAGCCACTTGCCTTACGATGGGGGCCACAATCAGCCCCAGCATTTT
-,-,TRBV29-1,TRBJ2-5,CSAGTPGETQYF,TGCAGCGCTGGGACTCCCGGGGAGACCCAGTACTTC